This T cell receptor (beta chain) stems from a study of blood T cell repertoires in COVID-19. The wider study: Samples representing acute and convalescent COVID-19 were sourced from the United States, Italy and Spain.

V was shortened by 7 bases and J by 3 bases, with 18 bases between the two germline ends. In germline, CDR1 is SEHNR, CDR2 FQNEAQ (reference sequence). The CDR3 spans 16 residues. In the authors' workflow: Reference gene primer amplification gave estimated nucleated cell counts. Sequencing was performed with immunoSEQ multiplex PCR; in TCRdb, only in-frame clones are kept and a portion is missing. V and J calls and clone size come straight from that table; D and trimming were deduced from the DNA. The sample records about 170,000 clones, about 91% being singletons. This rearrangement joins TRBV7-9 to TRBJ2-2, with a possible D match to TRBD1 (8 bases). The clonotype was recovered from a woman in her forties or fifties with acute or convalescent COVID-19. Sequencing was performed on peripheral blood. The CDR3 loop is CASTPIQGGDTGELFF. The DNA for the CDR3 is TGTGCCAGCACCCCGATACAGGGGGGGGACACCGGGGAGCTGTTTTTT.